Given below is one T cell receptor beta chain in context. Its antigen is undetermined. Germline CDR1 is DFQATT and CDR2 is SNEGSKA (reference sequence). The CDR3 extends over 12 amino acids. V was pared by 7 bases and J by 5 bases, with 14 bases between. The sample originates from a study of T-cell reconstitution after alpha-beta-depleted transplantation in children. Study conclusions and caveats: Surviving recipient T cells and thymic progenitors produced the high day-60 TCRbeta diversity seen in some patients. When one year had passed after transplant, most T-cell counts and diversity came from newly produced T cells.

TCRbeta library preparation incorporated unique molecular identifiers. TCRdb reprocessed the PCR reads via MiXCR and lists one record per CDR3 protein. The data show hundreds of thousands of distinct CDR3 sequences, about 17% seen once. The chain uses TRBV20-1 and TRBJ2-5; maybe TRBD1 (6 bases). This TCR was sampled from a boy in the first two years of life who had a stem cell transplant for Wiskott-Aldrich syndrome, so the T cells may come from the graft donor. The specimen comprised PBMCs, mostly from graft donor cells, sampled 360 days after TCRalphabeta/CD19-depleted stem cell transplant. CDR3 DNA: TGCAGTGGGGGTCCCAGGGGTGAGACCCAGTACTTC. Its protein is CSGGPRGETQYF.